This is a list of T cell receptor beta chains from one sample in a study of T-cell reconstitution after alpha-beta-depleted transplantation in children. MiXCR was run by TCRdb on the PCR reads, yielding one entry per CDR3 protein. The sample holds 120,000 to 150,000 distinct CDR3 sequences, roughly 9% seen once. The sequencing used PBMCs, mostly from graft donor cells, collected 180 days after TCRalphabeta/CD19-depleted stem cell transplant. Source of these receptors: a female patient aged 2-15 years who had a stem cell transplant for congenital amegakaryocytic thrombocytopenia, so the T cells may come from the graft donor. The CDR3 runs from the conserved cysteine through the conserved F or W. Each record gives: clone size, J gene, V gene, D gene, CDR3 DNA, CDR3 protein. D genes are given only for firm matches. Rows give clone size only sometimes, using once, few, many, or a class for an expanded clone.

size: NA
J: TRBJ1-2
V: TRBV28
D: NA
DNA: TGTGCCAGCAGTTTATTTGCGGGTTATGGCTACACCTTC
CDR3: CASSLFAGYGYTF

size: many
J: TRBJ1-2
V: TRBV7-9
D: NA
DNA: TGTGCCAGCAGCTTAACAGGGAAAGTAAGCAATGGCTACACCTTC
CDR3: CASSLTGKVSNGYTF

size: many
J: TRBJ2-3
V: TRBV7-6
D: TRBD1
DNA: TGTGCCAGCAGCTTAAGACAGGGGTTAAGCACAGATACGCAGTATTTT
CDR3: CASSLRQGLSTDTQYF

size: many
J: TRBJ2-7
V: TRBV29-1
D: TRBD2
DNA: TGCAGCGTTGAGCGGCTAGCGGGAAACTACGAGCAGTACTTC
CDR3: CSVERLAGNYEQYF

size: many
J: TRBJ1-1
V: TRBV6-5
D: NA
DNA: TGTGCCAGCAGTTCGGAGCGTTACACTGAAGCTTTCTTT
CDR3: CASSSERYTEAFF

size: many
J: TRBJ2-1
V: TRBV12-3/TRBV12-4
D: TRBD1
DNA: TGTGCCAGCAGTACGCGAAGACAGGGCGTAAATGAGCAGTTCTTC
CDR3: CASSTRRQGVNEQFF

size: many
J: TRBJ1-2
V: TRBV20-1
D: TRBD1
DNA: TGCAGTGCTAGGGAATCACAGGGGATTGGGGATGGCTACACCTTC
CDR3: CSARESQGIGDGYTF

size: many
J: TRBJ1-2
V: TRBV5-1
D: NA
DNA: TGCGCCAGCAGCTTGGGCCAGGGGTACTATGGCTACACCTTC
CDR3: CASSLGQGYYGYTF

size: once
J: TRBJ1-2
V: TRBV29-1
D: NA
DNA: TGCAGCGTTGGGGAGGTCTATGGCTACACCTTC
CDR3: CSVGEVYGYTF

size: many
J: TRBJ2-2
V: TRBV5-1
D: TRBD1
DNA: TGCGCCAGCAGCTATATCACCGGGACAGGGGTCAGCGGGGAGCTGTTTTTT
CDR3: CASSYITGTGVSGELFF

size: many
J: TRBJ2-3
V: TRBV10-3
D: NA
DNA: TGTGCCATCAGTGACCCGCCCTTACTAGATACGCAGTATTTT
CDR3: CAISDPPLLDTQYF

size: few
J: TRBJ1-1
V: TRBV7-2
D: TRBD1
DNA: TGTGCCAGCACCGTAACAGGGGTGAGCACTGAAGCTTTCTTT
CDR3: CASTVTGVSTEAFF

size: few
J: TRBJ2-7
V: TRBV20-1
D: NA
DNA: TGCAGTGCTACCAGGGCCTTATCCTACGAGCAGTACTTC
CDR3: CSATRALSYEQYF

size: many
J: TRBJ2-1
V: TRBV29-1
D: TRBD1
DNA: TGCAGCGTTCAGGGACAGGGTTACAATGAGCAGTTCTTC
CDR3: CSVQGQGYNEQFF

size: few
J: TRBJ2-2
V: TRBV28
D: TRBD2
DNA: TGTGCCAGCAGTTCCAGGACTAGCGGGGCGACGAACACCGGGGAGCTGTTTTTT
CDR3: CASSSRTSGATNTGELFF

size: many
J: TRBJ2-7
V: TRBV10-3
D: NA
DNA: TGTGCCATCAGTGAGGCCCTGGTTCCCTACGAGCAGTACTTC
CDR3: CAISEALVPYEQYF

size: many
J: TRBJ1-6
V: TRBV5-1
D: TRBD1
DNA: TGCGCCAGCAGCGGGGACAGCGGTTCACCCCTCCACTTT
CDR3: CASSGDSGSPLHF

size: many
J: TRBJ1-6
V: TRBV2
D: TRBD1
DNA: TGTGCCAGCAGTGCTCGACAGGGAGGCCCCTATAATTCACCCCTCCACTTT
CDR3: CASSARQGGPYNSPLHF